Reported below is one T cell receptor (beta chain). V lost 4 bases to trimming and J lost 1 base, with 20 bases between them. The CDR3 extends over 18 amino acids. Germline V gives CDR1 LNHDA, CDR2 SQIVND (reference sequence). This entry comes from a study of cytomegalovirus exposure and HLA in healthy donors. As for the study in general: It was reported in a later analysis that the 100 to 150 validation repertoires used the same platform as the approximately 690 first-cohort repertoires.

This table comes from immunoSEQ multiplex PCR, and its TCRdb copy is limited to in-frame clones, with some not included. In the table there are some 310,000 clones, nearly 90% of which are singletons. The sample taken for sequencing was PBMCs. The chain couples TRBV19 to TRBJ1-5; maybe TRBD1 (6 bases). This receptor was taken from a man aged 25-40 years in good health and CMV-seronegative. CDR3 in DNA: TGTGCCAGTAGTACCTCGGCCCCTACAGGGTCGAGCAATCAGCCCCAGCATTTT. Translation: CASSTSAPTGSSNQPQHF.